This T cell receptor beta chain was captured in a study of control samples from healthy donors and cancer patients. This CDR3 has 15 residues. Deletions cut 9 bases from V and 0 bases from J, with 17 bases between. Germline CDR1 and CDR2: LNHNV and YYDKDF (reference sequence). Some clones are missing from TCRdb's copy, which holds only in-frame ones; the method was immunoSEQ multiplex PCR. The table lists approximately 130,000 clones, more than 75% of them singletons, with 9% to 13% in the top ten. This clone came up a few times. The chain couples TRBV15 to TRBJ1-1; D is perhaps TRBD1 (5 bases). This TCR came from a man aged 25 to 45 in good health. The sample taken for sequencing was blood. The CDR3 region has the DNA TGTGCCACTAGGTCGGGGCTCACCCTGAACACTGAAGCTTTCTTT. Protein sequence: CATRSGLTLNTEAFF.